One sample yielded the 28 T cell receptor beta chains listed below, sequenced in a study of shared clonotypes between healthy human individuals. Libraries were prepared by immunoSEQ multiplex PCR; TCRdb keeps only in-frame clonotypes and omits some of them. The table has roughly 2.2 million clones, more than 80% seen once. Source material: naive CD4+ T cells from PBMCs. The subset here: CD45RA+ positively selected. All receptors come from a young man in good health. Some clones in this sample may be carry-over from other donors' samples.

The rearrangement joins TRBV6-1 to TRBJ2-1; possible D gene TRBD2, 6 bases. Germline values: CDR1 MNHNS, CDR2 SASEGT. V lost 0 bases and J lost 6, with 12 bases in between. The CDR3 sequence is 15 residues long. The CDR3 nucleotides read TGTGCCAGCAGTGAAGCTTGGGGACTCCCCAATGAGCAGTTCTTC. It codes for CASSEAWGLPNEQFF.

This chain joins TRBV9 and TRBJ2-1; D possibly matches TRBD1 or TRBD2 (5 bases each). This CDR3 is built from 16 residues. Trimming took 0 bases from V and 1 from J, leaving 11 bases between them. CDR1 SGDLS and CDR2 YYNGEE come from the germline V gene. DNA of the CDR3: TGTGCCAGCAGCGTAGGGGGGATGTATTCCTACAATGAGCAGTTCTTC. Translated, it gives CASSVGGMYSYNEQFF.

The CDR3 loop is CASSLDRGPWGYTF. The CDR3 DNA reads TGTGCCAGCAGCTTAGACAGGGGGCCTTGGGGCTACACCTTC. The chain links TRBV7-2 to TRBJ1-2; the match to TRBD1 covers 9 bases. V gave up 1 base and J gave up 8 bases; unmatched junction bases: 5. The CDR3 totals 14 residues. Germline CDR1 reads SGHTA; CDR2 reads FQGNSA.

The V gene is TRBV7-3, the J gene TRBJ2-1; perhaps D is TRBD1 or TRBD2 (5 bases each). The germline V gene has CDR1 SGHTA and CDR2 FQGTGA. V lost 1 base and J 7 bases, leaving 17 bases between the germline ends. The CDR3 covers 16 residues. The CDR3 DNA reads TGTGCCAGCAGCTTAAGGCCGGGGCCCACGGAAAATGAGCAGTTCTTC. This encodes CASSLRPGPTENEQFF.

This rearrangement joins TRBV9 to TRBJ2-5; D may be TRBD1 or TRBD2 (5 bases each). The ends were cut back, 0 bases at V and 7 bases at J, with 13 bases in the middle. Per germline, CDR1 SGDLS and CDR2 YYNGEE. The CDR3 has 14 residues. CDR3 coding DNA: TGTGCCAGCAGCGTAGGAAGTAGGGACGGGACCCAGTACTTC. Its translation is CASSVGSRDGTQYF.

As to this clone: Other DNA sequences in the same sample also yield this CDR3. The chain couples TRBV7-3 to TRBJ2-2; no clear D. V was pared by 2 bases and J by 3 bases, with 1 base between. Germline lookup yields CDR1 SGHTA and CDR2 FQGTGA. This CDR3 spans 12 amino acids. The CDR3, as DNA: TGTGCCAGCAGCTTATACACCGGGGAGCTGTTTTTT. Amino acid sequence: CASSLYTGELFF. The full variable domain, with the rest looked up from reference TRBV7-3 and TRBJ2-2, is GAGVSQTPSNKVTEKGKYVELRCDPISGHTALYWYRQSLGQGPEFLIYFQGTGAADDSGLPNDRFFAVRPEGSVSTLKIQRTERGDSAVYLCASSLYTGELFFGEGSRLTVL.

The rearrangement uses TRBV5-1 and TRBJ2-5; TRBD2 agrees at 12 bases. The CDR3 runs 16 residues. CDR1 and CDR2 (germline): SGHRS, YFSETQ. V dropped 4 bases and J dropped 1; count of bases not matched to a gene: 5. As DNA, the CDR3 is TGCGCCAGCAGCCTTGGACTAGCGGGGATCCAAGAGACCCAGTACTTC. Translation: CASSLGLAGIQETQYF.

This clone occurred once. V and J are TRBV11-1 and TRBJ2-5, with D unresolved. The CDR3 has 15 residues. Trimming removed 2 bases at V and 4 bases at J, with 14 bases between. The germline CDR1 and CDR2 sequences are SGHAT and FQDESV (reference sequence). The CDR3 loop reads CASSLSGPPTETQYF. Here the CDR3 DNA reads TGTGCCAGCAGCTTATCAGGACCGCCGACAGAGACCCAGTACTTC.

Only one count was recorded for this clone. The chain couples TRBV10-3 to TRBJ2-1; TRBD2 aligns across 7 bases. The germline V gene has CDR1 ENHRY and CDR2 SYGVKD. This CDR3 region has 15 residues. With V trimmed by 2 bases and J by 4 bases, 5 bases remained unmatched. The CDR3 loop is CAISEPRGGYNEQFF. The DNA for the CDR3 is TGTGCCATCAGTGAGCCCCGCGGGGGTTACAATGAGCAGTTCTTC.

The chain combines TRBV2 with TRBJ2-7; D not certain. The CDR3 loop spans 14 amino acids. Trimming shortened V by 5 bases and J by 2 bases, and 13 bases separated the two germline ends. Germline V gene sequence: CDR1 SNHLY, CDR2 FYNNEI. The CDR3: CASSRRTETYEQYF. DNA of the CDR3: TGTGCCAGCAGTCGCAGGACGGAAACCTACGAGCAGTACTTC.

Turning to this clone: Other DNA sequences within the sample encode an identical CDR3. The chain carries TRBV20-1 and TRBJ2-2; weak D call: TRBD1 (5 bases). The germline gives CDR1 DFQATT, CDR2 SNEGSKA (reference sequence). The V end was cut by 6 bases, the J end by 3 bases, with 5 bases between. The CDR3 has 11 residues. CDR3 loop: CSAGHTGELFF. DNA for the CDR3: TGCAGTGCGGGGCACACCGGGGAGCTGTTTTTT.

The chain couples TRBV7-3 to TRBJ2-6, with 12 bases identical to TRBD1. The germline V gene encodes CDR1 SGHTA and CDR2 FQGTGA. The J segment lost 2 bases and the V segment lost 5 bases, leaving 7 bases of the junction unmatched. The CDR3 is 18 residues long. CDR3 residues: CASSLRDRGLTGANVLTF. CDR3 nucleotide sequence: TGTGCCAGCAGCCTCCGGGACAGGGGGCTAACTGGGGCCAACGTCCTGACTTTC.

The rearrangement uses TRBV7-9 and TRBJ2-1; D is possibly TRBD1 or TRBD2 (6 bases each). The CDR3 spans 16 residues. The V end lost 2 bases, the J end lost 8 bases, and 19 bases lay between the germline ends. The germline V gene encodes CDR1 SEHNR and CDR2 FQNEAQ (reference sequence). CDR3 sequence reads: CASSLRGRGRFDEQFF. As DNA, the CDR3 is TGTGCCAGCAGCTTAAGGGGAAGGGGGAGGTTCGATGAGCAGTTCTTC.

The V gene is TRBV5-1, the J gene TRBJ2-5; unclear D gene. Deletions cut 4 bases from V and 5 bases from J, with 18 bases between. Germline V lookup: CDR1 SGHRS, CDR2 YFSETQ. The CDR3 is made up of 15 amino acids. Written as DNA, the CDR3 is TGCGCCAGCAGCCCGACCTATGGGCGGCGGGAGACCCAGTACTTC. This translates into CASSPTYGRRETQYF.

The rearrangement uses TRBV7-3 and TRBJ2-3, with no clear D. The CDR3 is 16 amino acids. Deletions cut 2 bases from V and 2 bases from J, with 14 bases between. Germline V gene lookup returns CDR1 SGHTA and CDR2 FQGTGA. The CDR3 reads CASSLQPHPYTDTQYF. Written as DNA, the CDR3 is TGTGCCAGCAGCTTACAGCCCCATCCATACACAGATACGCAGTATTTT.

The chain carries TRBV6-4 and TRBJ2-1; 9 nucleotides align to TRBD2. With 0 bases clipped from V and 8 bases from J, the junction kept 11 bases outside the gene matches. The germline CDR1 and CDR2 sequences are MRHNA and SNTAGT. The CDR3 totals 17 residues. The CDR3 DNA sequence: TGTGCCAGCAGTGACTCCCATCCTAGCGGGAAGATGGATGAGCAGTTCTTC. Its protein is CASSDSHPSGKMDEQFF.

The J gene is TRBJ2-2, the V gene TRBV7-3, with 7 bases lining up with TRBD2. In germline, CDR1 is SGHTA, CDR2 FQGTGA. The CDR3 is 17 amino acids. Trimming cost V 5 bases and J 0 bases; bases outside gene matches: 9. The DNA of the CDR3 is TGTGCCAGCAGCCTTTCCGGAGCGGGATCGAACACCGGGGAGCTGTTTTTT. Residues: CASSLSGAGSNTGELFF. Full variable domain (rest looked up from reference TRBV7-3 and TRBJ2-2): GAGVSQTPSNKVTEKGKYVELRCDPISGHTALYWYRQSLGQGPEFLIYFQGTGAADDSGLPNDRFFAVRPEGSVSTLKIQRTERGDSAVYLCASSLSGAGSNTGELFFGEGSRLTVL.

The V call is TRBV2, the J call TRBJ1-5; D is unresolved. CDR1 is SNHLY and CDR2 is FYNNEI in the germline V gene. V was trimmed by 4 bases and J by 0 bases, leaving 10 bases between them. The CDR3 spans 15 residues. CDR3 residues: CASSVRGNSNQPQHF. The CDR3 bases are TGTGCCAGCAGTGTGAGAGGGAATAGCAATCAGCCCCAGCATTTT. The full variable domain, with the rest looked up from reference TRBV2 and TRBJ1-5, is EPEVTQTPSHQVTQMGQEVILRCVPISNHLYFYWYRQILGQKVEFLVSFYNNEISEKSEIFDDQFSVERPDGSNFTLKIRSTKLEDSAMYFCASSVRGNSNQPQHFGDGTRLSIL.

The rearrangement uses TRBV9 and TRBJ1-3; D is unclear. V lost 3 bases and J lost 0, with 7 bases in between. CDR3 size: 14 residues. The germline gives CDR1 SGDLS, CDR2 YYNGEE. The CDR3 DNA sequence: TGTGCCAGCAGCGCTACAGTCTCTGGAAACACCATATATTTT. Residues: CASSATVSGNTIYF. Full variable domain (remainder filled in from reference TRBV9 and TRBJ1-3): DSGVTQTPKHLITATGQRVTLRCSPRSGDLSVYWYQQSLDQGLQFLIQYYNGEERAKGNILERFSAQQFPDLHSELNLSSLELGDSALYFCASSATVSGNTIYFGEGSWLTVV.

The chain uses TRBV7-3 and TRBJ2-5; tentatively, D is TRBD2 (6 bases). V was shortened by 3 bases and J by 1 base, with 9 bases between the two germline ends. The CDR3 loop spans 14 amino acids. Germline CDR1 SGHTA, CDR2 FQGTGA. CDR3: CASSLGLGQETQYF. CDR3 coding DNA: TGTGCCAGCAGCTTGGGACTTGGCCAAGAGACCCAGTACTTC.

V and J are TRBV5-1 and TRBJ2-4; 8 nucleotides agree with TRBD1. The CDR3 has 15 amino acids. Trimming removed 4 bases from V and 6 bases from J; junction bases left unmatched: 9. The V gene's germline CDR1 is SGHRS and CDR2 YFSETQ. CDR3 in DNA: TGCGCCAGCAGCGCAGACAGGGGAGGAGGAAACATTCAGTACTTC. Its protein product is CASSADRGGGNIQYF.

The chain links TRBV30 to TRBJ2-4; the D gene is possibly TRBD1 (5 bases). The CDR3 covers 13 residues. Looked up from germline, CDR1 is GTSNPN and CDR2 is SVGIG (reference sequence). V lost 2 bases and J 1 base, leaving 6 bases between the germline ends. Written as DNA, the CDR3 is TGTGCCTGGAGTCCAGGGGCCAAAAACATTCAGTACTTC. Translating it yields CAWSPGAKNIQYF. Together with reference TRBV30 and TRBJ2-4, the CDR3 gives the full variable domain: SQTIHQWPATLVQPVGSPLSLECTVEGTSNPNLYWYRQAAGRGLQLLFYSVGIGQISSEVPQNLSASRPQDRQFILSSKKLLLSDSGFYLCAWSPGAKNIQYFGAGTRLSVL.

The J gene is TRBJ1-5, the V gene TRBV7-9; D unresolved. Trimming shortened V by 8 bases and J by 7 bases, and 3 bases separated the two germline ends. CDR1 and CDR2 (germline): SEHNR, FQNEAQ (reference sequence). The CDR3 length is 9 residues. CDR3 region: CASGQPQHF. As DNA, the CDR3 is TGTGCCAGCGGACAGCCCCAGCATTTT.

The V and J genes are TRBV10-3 and TRBJ1-1; D remains unclear. Germline CDR1 ENHRY, CDR2 SYGVKD. CDR3 size: 16 residues. Deletions cut 2 bases from V and 4 bases from J, with 17 bases between. In DNA, the CDR3 is TGTGCCATCAGTGAGCAGGCCCCCCAGCCCGGCACTGAAGCTTTCTTT. It codes for CAISEQAPQPGTEAFF.

Note on this clone: The same CDR3 also results from other DNA sequences found in this sample. The chain has TRBV5-1 and TRBJ2-3; D unresolved. Germline-derived CDR1 and CDR2 are SGHRS and YFSETQ. Trimming took off 1 base at V and 0 bases at J, with 9 bases between the two ends. The CDR3 covers 15 residues. The CDR3 DNA reads TGCGCCAGCAGCTTGACGGCCTCTAGCACAGATACGCAGTATTTT. Its protein is CASSLTASSTDTQYF.

The chain carries TRBV6-5 and TRBJ2-7, with 8 nucleotides matching TRBD1. Losses at the gene ends were 2 bases for V and 6 bases for J; bases not matched to a gene: 9. This CDR3 is 15 amino acids long. Germline CDR1 and CDR2: MNHEY and SVGAGI. CDR3 residues: CASSYSGRTGLEQYF. CDR3 sequence (DNA): TGTGCCAGCAGTTACAGTGGCCGGACAGGGCTCGAGCAGTACTTC.

The genes are TRBV30 and TRBJ2-2, with unresolved D. There are 12 residues in the CDR3. CDR1 is GTSNPN and CDR2 is SVGIG in the germline V gene (reference sequence). Trimming left V 3 bases short and J 3 bases short, with 5 bases between. This CDR3 reads CAWRGYTGELFF. The CDR3 region has the DNA TGTGCCTGGAGGGGTTACACCGGGGAGCTGTTTTTT.

This sequence joins TRBV5-1 and TRBJ2-7, with 8 positions matching TRBD2. V dropped 4 bases and J dropped 2; count of bases not matched to a gene: 5. The CDR3 has 14 residues. Germline-derived CDR1 and CDR2 are SGHRS and YFSETQ. CDR3 loop: CASSRTSPPYEQYF. The CDR3 DNA reads TGCGCCAGCAGCCGGACTAGCCCCCCCTACGAGCAGTACTTC.